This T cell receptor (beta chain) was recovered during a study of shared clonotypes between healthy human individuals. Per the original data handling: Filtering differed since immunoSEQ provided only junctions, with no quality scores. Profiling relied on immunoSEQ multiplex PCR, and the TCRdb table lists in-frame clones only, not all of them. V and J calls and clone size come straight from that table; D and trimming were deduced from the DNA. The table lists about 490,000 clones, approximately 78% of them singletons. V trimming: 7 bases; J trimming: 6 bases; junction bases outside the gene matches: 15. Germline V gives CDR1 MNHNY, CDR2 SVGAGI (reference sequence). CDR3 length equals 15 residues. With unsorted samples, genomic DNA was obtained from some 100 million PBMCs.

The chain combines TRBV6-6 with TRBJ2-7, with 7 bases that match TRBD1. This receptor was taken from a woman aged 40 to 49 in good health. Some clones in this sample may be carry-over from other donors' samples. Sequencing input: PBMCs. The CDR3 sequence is CASKMGSTGYREQYF. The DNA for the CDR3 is TGTGCCAGCAAAATGGGATCGACAGGGTACCGCGAGCAGTACTTC.